These 29 T cell receptor beta chains were all obtained from the same sample, sequenced in a study of CD8 T cells in Susac syndrome. An amount of RNA that ranged from about 0.45 to 1 ug was reverse transcribed with random hexamers. One entry per CDR3 protein results from TCRdb running MiXCR on the immunoSEQ multiplex PCR reads. This table has around 130,000 distinct CDR3 sequences, 95% appearing once. What was sequenced was CD4+ T cells from PBMCs. These receptors all come from a human donor with multiple sclerosis.

The rearrangement joins TRBV20-1 to TRBJ1-5; D gene uncertain. Deletions cut 3 bases from V and 0 bases from J, with 9 bases between. Germline V CDR1 and CDR2: DFQATT, SNEGSKA (reference sequence). This CDR3 is built from 14 residues. CDR3 sequence: CSASPRNSNQPQHF. The CDR3 DNA reads as TGCAGTGCTAGTCCGCGAAATAGCAATCAGCCCCAGCATTTT.

The chain employs TRBV5-1 and TRBJ2-5; 7 bases map to TRBD1. The germline V gene has CDR1 SGHRS and CDR2 YFSETQ. The CDR3 spans 13 residues. Trimming took 3 bases from V and 5 from J; bases not matched to a gene: 4. The CDR3 sequence is CASSSDRSETQYF. CDR3 bases: TGCGCCAGCAGCTCGGACAGGTCGGAGACCCAGTACTTC.

The rearrangement uses TRBV29-1 and TRBJ2-7, with TRBD1 identical over 8 bases. This CDR3 is built from 13 residues. J gave up 0 bases and V 7 bases, and 5 bases lay outside the gene matches. CDR1 is SQVTM and CDR2 is ANQGSEA in the germline V gene. CDR3 region: CSARQGPSYEQYF. DNA for the CDR3: TGCAGCGCTCGACAGGGGCCCTCCTACGAGCAGTACTTC.

This chain uses TRBV15 with TRBJ1-5; 10 bases map to TRBD1. The CDR3 runs 15 residues. Germline V gene lookup returns CDR1 LNHNV and CDR2 YYDKDF (reference sequence). J was trimmed by 3 bases and V by 4 bases; bases with no gene match: 3. DNA of the CDR3: TGTGCCACCAGCACCGGGACAGGGGACAATCAGCCCCAGCATTTT. Residues: CATSTGTGDNQPQHF.

V gene TRBV7-2 combines with J gene TRBJ2-1, with D unclear. Germline CDR1 is SGHTA and CDR2 is FQGNSA. The CDR3 runs 13 residues. Deletions cut 2 bases from V and 9 bases from J, with 11 bases between. This CDR3 reads CASSLPSVPEQFF. The DNA for the CDR3 is TGTGCCAGCAGCTTACCCTCCGTGCCTGAGCAGTTCTTC.

The CDR3 nucleotides are TGTGCCAGCAGCTCCAGGGAGACCCAGTACTTC. Its translation is CASSSRETQYF. This chain connects TRBV7-2 to TRBJ2-5; D not resolved. CDR1 is SGHTA and CDR2 is FQGNSA in the germline V gene. The length of the CDR3 is 11 residues. Deletions cut 4 bases from V and 5 bases from J, with 5 bases between.

This chain connects TRBV7-9 to TRBJ2-4; TRBD1 matches at 8 bases. V lost 5 bases and J lost 0; bases outside the gene matches: 6. The germline V gene has CDR1 SEHNR and CDR2 FQNEAQ (reference sequence). The CDR3 covers 16 residues. The CDR3 coding sequence is TGTGCCAGCAGCACGACAGGGGCTAAAGCCAAAAACATTCAGTACTTC. Translating it yields CASSTTGAKAKNIQYF.

The rearrangement joins TRBV20-1 to TRBJ1-2, with 10 bases identical to TRBD1. The CDR3 is made up of 15 amino acids. The germline V gene encodes CDR1 DFQATT and CDR2 SNEGSKA (reference sequence). V was clipped by 1 base and J by 2 bases; unmatched bases: 4. In DNA, the CDR3 is TGCAGTGCTAGAGTTTTGGGACAGGGGAACTATGGCTACACCTTC. Its translation is CSARVLGQGNYGYTF.

V and J are TRBV14 and TRBJ2-3; D not certain. Trimming took 4 bases from V and 6 from J, leaving 8 bases between them. CDR3 length: 12 amino acids. The germline gives CDR1 SGHDN, CDR2 FVKESK. The chain's CDR3 is CASSRLRDTQYF. In DNA, the CDR3 is TGTGCCAGCAGCCGCCTCCGGGATACGCAGTATTTT.

The rearrangement joins TRBV12-3 or TRBV12-4 to TRBJ2-7; D is perhaps TRBD2 (6 bases). The CDR3 runs to 15 residues. Deletions cut 3 bases from V and 2 bases from J, with 14 bases between. The CDR3, as DNA: TGTGCCAGCAGTTTGGGCGGGACGAAAACCTACGAGCAGTACTTC. Translating gives CASSLGGTKTYEQYF.

This chain links TRBV27 with TRBJ1-1; D gene uncertain. This CDR3 comprises 13 residues. V shed 6 bases and J shed 1 base, with 9 bases lying between them. Germline V CDR1 and CDR2: MNHEY, SMNVEV (reference sequence). The CDR3 is CASSQNENTEAFF. Written as DNA, the CDR3 is TGTGCCAGCAGCCAGAACGAGAACACTGAAGCTTTCTTT.

The V and J genes are TRBV3-1 and TRBJ2-2; D is possibly TRBD2 (5 bases). The CDR3 totals 14 residues. The V end lost 0 bases, the J end lost 9 bases, and 11 bases lay between the germline ends. The germline gives CDR1 LGHDT, CDR2 YNNKEL (reference sequence). The CDR3 protein is CASSQELGFRELFF. Written as DNA, the CDR3 is TGTGCCAGCAGCCAAGAACTAGGGTTCAGGGAGCTGTTTTTT. Filled out from reference TRBV3-1 and TRBJ2-2, the complete variable domain reads DTAVSQTPKYLVTQMGNDKSIKCEQNLGHDTMYWYKQDSKKFLKIMFSYNNKELIINETVPNRFSPKSPDKAHLNLHINSLELGDSAVYFCASSQELGFRELFFGEGSRLTVL.

The gene calls are TRBV29-1 and TRBJ2-7; 7 bases match TRBD1. V shed 3 bases and J 4 bases; nucleotides not matched to a gene: 3. The germline gives CDR1 SQVTM, CDR2 ANQGSEA. This CDR3 has 12 amino acids. The CDR3 loop reads CSVEAGGYEQYF. DNA of the CDR3: TGCAGCGTTGAGGCAGGGGGTTACGAGCAGTACTTC.

The J gene is TRBJ2-3, the V gene TRBV19, with D possibly TRBD1 on 8 matching bases. The CDR3 is made up of 17 amino acids. CDR1 and CDR2 from the germline V gene are LNHDA and SQIVND (reference sequence). V gave up 3 bases and J gave up 5 bases, with 21 bases separating them. Here the CDR3 reads CASSMSGARGRGDTQYF. CDR3 bases: TGTGCCAGTAGTATGAGCGGGGCCAGGGGGCGCGGAGATACGCAGTATTTT.

The gene calls are TRBV20-1 and TRBJ1-6; no reliable D call. The CDR3 runs to 14 residues. V lost 0 bases and J 7 bases, leaving 10 bases between the germline ends. Germline V gene lookup returns CDR1 DFQATT and CDR2 SNEGSKA (reference sequence). The DNA of the CDR3 is TGCAGTGCTAGAGATAGGATCAGGAATTCACCCCTCCACTTT. This encodes CSARDRIRNSPLHF.

The chain joins TRBV30 to TRBJ2-4; possible D gene TRBD1, 6 bases. V lost 1 base, J lost 5 bases, and 9 bases lay in between. The CDR3 has 13 amino acids. Germline values: CDR1 GTSNPN, CDR2 SVGIG (reference sequence). As DNA, the CDR3 is TGTGCCTGGAGTGGCGCAGGGGAAAACATTCAGTACTTC. This sequence encodes CAWSGAGENIQYF.

The V call is TRBV7-2, the J call TRBJ2-2; D remains unclear. Trimming left V 2 bases short and J 5 bases short, with 6 bases between. The CDR3 loop spans 13 amino acids. Germline CDR1 reads SGHTA; CDR2 reads FQGNSA. CDR3 sequence (DNA): TGTGCCAGCAGCTTAAGTTCGACCGGGGAGCTGTTTTTT. Its translation is CASSLSSTGELFF.

This rearrangement joins TRBV20-1 to TRBJ2-2, with TRBD2 matching 11 bases. Trimming took 0 bases from V and 5 from J; bases not matched to a gene: 8. Per the germline V gene, CDR1 is DFQATT and CDR2 is SNEGSKA (reference sequence). The CDR3 consists of 17 residues. The CDR3 DNA follows: TGCAGTGCTAGAGATGGCACTAGCGGGAGTTGGACCGGGGAGCTGTTTTTT. This translates into CSARDGTSGSWTGELFF.

The rearrangement joins TRBV3-1 to TRBJ2-3, with TRBD2 as a possible D gene (5 bases). The length of the CDR3 is 15 residues. Trimming removed 2 bases from V and 4 bases from J, with 13 bases in between. Per the germline V gene, CDR1 is LGHDT and CDR2 is YNNKEL (reference sequence). In nucleotides, the CDR3 is TGTGCCAGCAGCCAATTTCTCCTAGCCTCAGATACGCAGTATTTT. This translates into CASSQFLLASDTQYF.

The rearrangement links TRBV9 to TRBJ2-3; D is ambiguous. Germline V gene data show CDR1 as SGDLS and CDR2 as YYNGEE. The CDR3 totals 15 residues. V shed 1 base and J shed 0 bases, with 9 bases lying between them. The CDR3 region is CASSVTPLSTDTQYF. CDR3 nucleotides: TGTGCCAGCAGCGTAACCCCCCTTAGCACAGATACGCAGTATTTT. Drawing the rest from reference TRBV9 and TRBJ2-3, the complete variable domain is DSGVTQTPKHLITATGQRVTLRCSPRSGDLSVYWYQQSLDQGLQFLIQYYNGEERAKGNILERFSAQQFPDLHSELNLSSLELGDSALYFCASSVTPLSTDTQYFGPGTRLTVL.

The chain recombines TRBV2 with TRBJ2-7; TRBD2 is a possible D gene (6 bases). Looked up from germline, CDR1 is SNHLY and CDR2 is FYNNEI. CDR3 length: 14 amino acids. V was cut by 7 bases and J by 3 bases, with 16 bases left in between. The CDR3 region has the DNA TGTGCCAGCAACGGGAGACTAGACGGCTACGAGCAGTACTTC. Encoded protein: CASNGRLDGYEQYF.

V is TRBV30 and J is TRBJ1-1, with TRBD1 as a possible D gene (6 bases). This CDR3 has 13 amino acids. V lost 1 base and J lost 0, with 6 bases in between. Germline V gene data show CDR1 as GTSNPN and CDR2 as SVGIG (reference sequence). The CDR3 is CAWSGQVNTEAFF. The DNA of the CDR3 is TGTGCCTGGAGTGGACAGGTGAACACTGAAGCTTTCTTT.

The chain links TRBV11-2 to TRBJ2-6; D call uncertain. Trimming took 6 bases from V and 0 from J, leaving 9 bases between them. The CDR3 is 15 amino acids. Looked up from germline, CDR1 is SGHAT and CDR2 is FQNNGV. CDR3 region: CASSQRSSGANVLTF. CDR3 nucleotide sequence: TGTGCCAGCAGTCAACGTAGCTCTGGGGCCAACGTCCTGACTTTC.

The chain recombines TRBV20-1 with TRBJ1-1; the D is unclear. The CDR3 totals 13 residues. The germline CDR1 and CDR2 sequences are DFQATT and SNEGSKA (reference sequence). As DNA, the CDR3 is TGCAGCCAGCCCAGTGATTTGAACACTGAAGCTTTCTTT. This sequence encodes CSQPSDLNTEAFF.

The gene calls are TRBV27 and TRBJ1-6; D unresolved. This CDR3 has 12 amino acids. Trimming shortened V by 6 bases and J by 7 bases, and 7 bases separated the two germline ends. Germline V gene data show CDR1 as MNHEY and CDR2 as SMNVEV (reference sequence). CDR3 loop: CASRRGNSPLHF. In DNA, the CDR3 is TGTGCCAGCAGGCGGGGAAATTCACCCCTCCACTTT.

The chain carries TRBV20-1 and TRBJ2-7, with D tentatively TRBD2 (6 bases). Deletions cut 2 bases from V and 0 bases from J, with 11 bases between. The CDR3 has 14 amino acids. The V gene's germline CDR1 is DFQATT and CDR2 SNEGSKA (reference sequence). CDR3: CSARLPGASYEQYF. The DNA for the CDR3 is TGCAGTGCTAGACTCCCGGGAGCCTCCTACGAGCAGTACTTC.

This clonotype has a single count. This chain links TRBV30 with TRBJ1-2; D gene uncertain. V dropped 8 bases and J dropped 5 bases, with 3 bases sitting between them. CDR1 and CDR2 from the germline V gene are GTSNPN and SVGIG (reference sequence). The length of the CDR3 is 8 residues. For the CDR3, the DNA is TGTGCCGGGTATGGCTACACCTTC. This codes for CAGYGYTF.

This sequence joins TRBV9 and TRBJ2-5; 8 bases fit TRBD2. Germline V gene data show CDR1 as SGDLS and CDR2 as YYNGEE. Trimming at V came to 3 bases and at J to 6 bases, leaving 7 bases not matched to a gene. CDR3 length: 14 amino acids. CDR3 region: CASSAGSGSQTQYF. CDR3 nucleotides: TGTGCCAGCAGCGCCGGGAGCGGGAGCCAGACCCAGTACTTC.

The chain joins TRBV29-1 to TRBJ1-1; D not certain. Germline CDR1 SQVTM, CDR2 ANQGSEA. V lost 3 bases and J lost 3, with 11 bases in between. The length of the CDR3 is 13 residues. The CDR3 reads CSVEWDGDTEAFF. The CDR3 DNA is TGCAGCGTTGAGTGGGATGGGGACACTGAAGCTTTCTTT.